The TCR beta chain described here comes from a study of a mutant IDH1 vaccine in newly diagnosed glioma. Study context: Onset of vaccination occurred 4-6 weeks following radiotherapy alone, or with temozolomide cycles. Those enrolled had earlier been treated with radiotherapy, temozolomide, or both, mostly both.

The germline V and J ends were trimmed by 7 bases and 6 bases, with 21 bases remaining between them. This CDR3 comprises 15 residues. Germline V gives CDR1 MDHEN, CDR2 SYDVKM. Turning to this clone: Its antigen is unknown.

Time point specified: week 35, safety follow-up. One vaccine dose held 300 ug of mutant IDH1 20-mer peptide and came with topical imiquimod. Study results and limitations: Among patients, roughly 95% showed immune responses induced by the vaccine. Pseudoprogression seemingly bore no relation to changes in top peripheral T cell clonotypes.

Sequencing was performed with immunoSEQ multiplex PCR; in TCRdb, only in-frame clones are kept and a portion is missing. The data hold 45,000 to 50,000 clones, with around 90% observed a single time. The TCR comes from a woman between 35 and 50 years old with glioma. Sequencing was performed on PBMCs, taken from a glioma patient whose treatment included an IDH1 peptide vaccine. This sequence joins TRBV28 and TRBJ1-1, with D tentatively TRBD1 (6 bases). The CDR3 protein is CASTRLGGRGPEAFF. CDR3 DNA sequence: TGTGCCAGCACCCGGTTGGGAGGGCGGGGGCCTGAAGCTTTCTTT.